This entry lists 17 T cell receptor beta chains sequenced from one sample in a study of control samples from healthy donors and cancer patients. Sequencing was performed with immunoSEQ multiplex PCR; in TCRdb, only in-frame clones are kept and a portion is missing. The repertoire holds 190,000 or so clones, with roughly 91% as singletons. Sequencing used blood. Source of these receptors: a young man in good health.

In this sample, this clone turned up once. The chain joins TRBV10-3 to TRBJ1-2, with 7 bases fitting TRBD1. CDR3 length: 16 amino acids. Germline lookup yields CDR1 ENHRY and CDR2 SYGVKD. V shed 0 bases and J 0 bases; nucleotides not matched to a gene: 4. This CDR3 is CAISESAGTANYGYTF. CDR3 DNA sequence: TGTGCCATCAGTGAGTCTGCCGGGACAGCTAACTATGGCTACACCTTC.

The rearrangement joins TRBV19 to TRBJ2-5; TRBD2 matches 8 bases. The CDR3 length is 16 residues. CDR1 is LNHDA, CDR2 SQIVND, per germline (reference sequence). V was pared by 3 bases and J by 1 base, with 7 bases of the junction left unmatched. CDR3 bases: TGTGCCAGTAGTATGAAGCTAGCGGGTGGCCAAGAGACCCAGTACTTC. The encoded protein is CASSMKLAGGQETQYF.

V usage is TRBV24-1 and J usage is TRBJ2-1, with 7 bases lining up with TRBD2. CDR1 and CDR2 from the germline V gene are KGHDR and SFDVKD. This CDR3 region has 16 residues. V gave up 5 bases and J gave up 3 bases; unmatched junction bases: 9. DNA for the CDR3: TGTGCCACCAGTGGTAATGTCGGGGGGAACTACAATGAGCAGTTCTTC. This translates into CATSGNVGGNYNEQFF.

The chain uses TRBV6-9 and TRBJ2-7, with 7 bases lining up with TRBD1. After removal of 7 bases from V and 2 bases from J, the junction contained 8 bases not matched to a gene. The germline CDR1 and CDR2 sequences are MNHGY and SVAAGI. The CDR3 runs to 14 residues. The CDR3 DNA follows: TGTGCCAGCACCCCGGGACAGATGACCTACGAGCAGTACTTC. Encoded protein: CASTPGQMTYEQYF.

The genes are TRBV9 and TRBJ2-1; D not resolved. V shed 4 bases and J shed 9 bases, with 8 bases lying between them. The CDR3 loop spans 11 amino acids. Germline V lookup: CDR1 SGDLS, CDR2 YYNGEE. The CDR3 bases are TGTGCCAGCAGCACAACAGTTGAGCAGTTCTTC. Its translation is CASSTTVEQFF.

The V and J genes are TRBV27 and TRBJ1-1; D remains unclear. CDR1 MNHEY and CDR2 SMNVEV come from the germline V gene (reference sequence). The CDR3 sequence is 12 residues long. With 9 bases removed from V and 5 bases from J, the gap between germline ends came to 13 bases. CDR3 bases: TGTGCCAGTGGTCTGTTAGGGACTGAAGCTTTCTTT. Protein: CASGLLGTEAFF.

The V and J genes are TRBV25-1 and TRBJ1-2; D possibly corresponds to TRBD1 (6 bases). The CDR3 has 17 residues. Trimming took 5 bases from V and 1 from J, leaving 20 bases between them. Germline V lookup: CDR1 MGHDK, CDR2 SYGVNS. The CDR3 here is CASSPPPGQDFNYGYTF. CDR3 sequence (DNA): TGTGCCAGCAGTCCCCCCCCGGGACAAGACTTTAACTATGGCTACACCTTC.

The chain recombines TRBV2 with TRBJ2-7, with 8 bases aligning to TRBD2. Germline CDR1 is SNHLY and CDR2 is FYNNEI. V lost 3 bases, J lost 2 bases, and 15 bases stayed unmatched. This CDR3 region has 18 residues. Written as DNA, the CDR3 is TGTGCCAGCAGTGACGGTGAAAGCGTCGGGGGGGGTACCTACGAGCAGTACTTC. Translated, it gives CASSDGESVGGGTYEQYF.

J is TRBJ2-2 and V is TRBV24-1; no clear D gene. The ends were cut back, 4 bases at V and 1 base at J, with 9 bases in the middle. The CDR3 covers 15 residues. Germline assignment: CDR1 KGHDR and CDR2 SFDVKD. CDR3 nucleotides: TGTGCCACCAGTGACCCTGACAAGAACACCGGGGAGCTGTTTTTT. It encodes CATSDPDKNTGELFF.

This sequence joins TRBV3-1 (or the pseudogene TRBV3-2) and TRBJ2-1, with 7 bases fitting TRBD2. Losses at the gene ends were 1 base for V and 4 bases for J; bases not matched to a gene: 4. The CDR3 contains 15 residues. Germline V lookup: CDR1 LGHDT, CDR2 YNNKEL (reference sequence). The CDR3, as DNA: TGTGCCAGCAGCCAAGGTATACTAGCGTACAATGAGCAGTTCTTC. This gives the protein CASSQGILAYNEQFF.

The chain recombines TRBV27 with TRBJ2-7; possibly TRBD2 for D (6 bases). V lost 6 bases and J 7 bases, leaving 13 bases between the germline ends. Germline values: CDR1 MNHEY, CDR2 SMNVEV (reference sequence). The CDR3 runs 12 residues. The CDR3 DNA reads TGTGCCAGCAGGGGTATGGGGGGAGAGCAGTACTTC. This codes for CASRGMGGEQYF.

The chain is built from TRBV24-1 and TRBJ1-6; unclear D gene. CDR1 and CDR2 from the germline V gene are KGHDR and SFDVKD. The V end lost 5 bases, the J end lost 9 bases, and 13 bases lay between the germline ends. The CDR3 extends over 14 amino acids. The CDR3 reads CATSALFKRSPLHF. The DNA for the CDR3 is TGTGCCACCAGTGCCTTATTCAAGCGTTCACCCCTCCACTTT.

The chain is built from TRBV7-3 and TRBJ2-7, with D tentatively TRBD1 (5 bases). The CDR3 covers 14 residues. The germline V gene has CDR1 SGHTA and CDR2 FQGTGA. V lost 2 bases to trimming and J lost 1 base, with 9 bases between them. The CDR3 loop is CASSLRAGSYEQYF. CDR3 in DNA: TGTGCCAGCAGCTTACGGGCAGGGTCCTACGAGCAGTACTTC.

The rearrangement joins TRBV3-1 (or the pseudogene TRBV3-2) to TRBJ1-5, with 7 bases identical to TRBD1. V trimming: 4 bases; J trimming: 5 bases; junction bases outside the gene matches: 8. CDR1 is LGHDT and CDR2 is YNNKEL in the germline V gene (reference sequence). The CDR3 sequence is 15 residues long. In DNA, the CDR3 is TGTGCCAGCAGCCTCACCCGGGACAGCTATCAGCCCCAGCATTTT. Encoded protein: CASSLTRDSYQPQHF.

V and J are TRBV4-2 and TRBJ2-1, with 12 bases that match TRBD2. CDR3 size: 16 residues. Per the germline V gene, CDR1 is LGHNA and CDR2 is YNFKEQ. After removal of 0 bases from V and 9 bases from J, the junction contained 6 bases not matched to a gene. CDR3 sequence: CASSQETSGGIFEQFF. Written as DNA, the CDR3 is TGTGCCAGCAGCCAAGAAACTAGCGGGGGGATTTTTGAGCAGTTCTTC.

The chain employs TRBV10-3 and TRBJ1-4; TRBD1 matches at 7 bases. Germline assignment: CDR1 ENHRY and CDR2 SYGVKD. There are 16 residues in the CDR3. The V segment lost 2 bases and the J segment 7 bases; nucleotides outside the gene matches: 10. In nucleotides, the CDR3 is TGTGCCATCAGTGAGACGACAGGGTCTTTAGGTGAAAAACTGTTTTTT. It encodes CAISETTGSLGEKLFF.

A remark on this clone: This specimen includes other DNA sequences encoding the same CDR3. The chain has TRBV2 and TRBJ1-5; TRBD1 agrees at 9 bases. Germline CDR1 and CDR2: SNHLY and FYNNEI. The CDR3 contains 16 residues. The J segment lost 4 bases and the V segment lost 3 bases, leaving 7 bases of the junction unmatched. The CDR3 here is CASSEGGQGLNQPQHF. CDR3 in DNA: TGTGCCAGCAGTGAGGGTGGACAGGGGCTTAATCAGCCCCAGCATTTT.